This TCR beta chain stems from a study of T-cell memory formation after mild COVID-19. Overall study findings and caveats: Pre-infection memory carried some responding clones, suggesting that cross-reactive memory joined.

TCRdb reprocessed the 5' RACE reads via MiXCR and lists one record per CDR3 protein. The repertoire holds about 120,000 distinct CDR3 sequences, approximately 16% seen once, with about 14% in the top ten. On this clonotype: As yet, its antigen is unknown.

This receptor was identified in an adult woman who had mild COVID-19 (a few samples of this study predate the infection). Cell type and time point are not known. The specimen was PBMCs or a T cell subset sorted from them (not recorded which).

CDR3 in DNA: TGTGCCAGCAGCCCGAGCGGGAACGCCTACGAGCAGTACTTC. The encoded protein is CASSPSGNAYEQYF. V and J are TRBV7-9 and TRBJ2-7, with TRBD2 matching 7 bases. Germline V gene sequence: CDR1 SEHNR, CDR2 FQNEAQ (reference sequence). The CDR3 is 14 amino acids. The trim removed 5 bases at V and 2 bases at J, leaving 6 bases unmatched.